Presented here are 2 T cell receptor beta chains from one specimen sequenced in a study of T cell changes during pregnancy in multiple sclerosis. Generated by immunoSEQ multiplex PCR, the TCRdb table keeps only in-frame clones and is missing some. The data show around 26,000 clones, 86% seen once. The sequenced sample was CD8+ T cells from peripheral blood mononuclear cells, obtained in the first trimester of pregnancy. These receptors were taken from a female donor in good health, enrolled as a control in a pregnancy study.

The gene calls are TRBV7-6 and TRBJ2-5, with 10 bases that match TRBD2. Germline CDR1 and CDR2: SGHVS and FNYEAQ. Unmatched junction bases numbered 6, after V lost 2 bases and J lost 0 bases. CDR3 length equals 17 residues. DNA of the CDR3: TGTGCCAGCAGCTTAACGACTAGCGGGTGGTACCAAGAGACCCAGTACTTC. Translation: CASSLTTSGWYQETQYF.

The rearrangement uses TRBV6-4 and TRBJ2-3, with 8 bases that match TRBD1. With 0 bases clipped from V and 1 base from J, the junction kept 0 bases outside the gene matches. The CDR3 contains 15 residues. Germline assignment: CDR1 MRHNA and CDR2 SNTAGT. CDR3 DNA: TGTGCCAGCAGTGACTCGGGACAGGGCACAGATACGCAGTATTTT. This gives the protein CASSDSGQGTDTQYF.